These 20 T cell receptor beta chains were all obtained from the same sample, sequenced in a study of cytomegalovirus exposure and HLA in healthy donors. Primers: 60 Vbeta forward and 13 Jbeta reverse. TCRdb's copy holds only in-frame clones and misses some; the assay was immunoSEQ multiplex PCR. The sample records around 100,000 clones, around 77% being singletons. Sequencing was carried out using PBMCs. The receptors were sampled from a woman under 40 in good health and CMV-seropositive.

The CDR3: CASSFVLGEVNGYTF. CDR3 coding DNA: TGTGCCAGCAGCTTTGTGTTGGGGGAGGTGAATGGCTACACCTTC. V gene TRBV7-9 combines with J gene TRBJ1-2, with D possibly being TRBD1 (5 bases). V lost 3 bases, J lost 6 bases, and 17 bases lay in between. The CDR3 has 15 residues. Germline V lookup: CDR1 SEHNR, CDR2 FQNEAQ (reference sequence).

The gene calls are TRBV27 and TRBJ2-5, with 12 bases aligning to TRBD2. The tail of the sequence fits TRBJ2-7 better, so the J call may be wrong. This CDR3 comprises 15 residues. Looked up from germline, CDR1 is MNHEY and CDR2 is SMNVEV (reference sequence). For the CDR3, the DNA is TGTGCCAGCAGGCAGGGACTAGCGGGCTCCTACGAGCAGTACTTC. This codes for CASRQGLAGSYEQYF.

The chain is built from TRBV19 and TRBJ1-2; 12 bases are shared with TRBD1. The CDR3 loop spans 17 amino acids. V gave up 5 bases and J gave up 3 bases; unmatched junction bases: 10. Germline CDR1 reads LNHDA; CDR2 reads SQIVND (reference sequence). The chain's CDR3 is CASSPGTGGHNYYGYTF. CDR3 bases: TGTGCCAGTAGTCCCGGGACAGGGGGCCACAATTACTATGGCTACACCTTC.

Worth noting for this clone: Sequence at one end of the junction differs from germline and may be a read error. The rearrangement uses TRBV5-1 and TRBJ1-3; D is unresolved. CDR1 and CDR2 from the germline V gene are SGHRS and YFSETQ. The CDR3 length is 15 residues. CDR3 residues: CAGSLAGVPGNTIYF. The CDR3 nucleotides are TGCGCCGGCAGCTTGGCCGGGGTGCCTGGAAACACCATATATTTT.

This clone was found once. This chain uses TRBV29-1 with TRBJ2-7; 9 bases are a match to TRBD2. Germline lookup yields CDR1 SQVTM and CDR2 ANQGSEA. The CDR3 has 12 residues. J lost 5 bases, V lost 3 bases, and 2 bases had no gene match. CDR3 loop: CSVEGLADEQYF. DNA for the CDR3: TGCAGCGTTGAGGGACTAGCTGACGAGCAGTACTTC.

This clone was seen a handful of times. The CDR3 loop reads CASRSGGLGYTF. The CDR3 region has the DNA TGTGCCAGCAGGTCCGGGGGGCTCGGCTACACCTTC. The chain recombines TRBV6-5 with TRBJ1-2, with TRBD1 as a possible D gene (6 bases). Germline CDR1 reads MNHEY; CDR2 reads SVGAGI. This CDR3 is built from 12 residues. V lost 6 bases and J 8 bases, leaving 13 bases between the germline ends.

In nucleotides, the CDR3 is TGTGCCAGCAGCTCCCTCGGTGGGGGGTACGAGCAGTACTTC. Its protein is CASSSLGGGYEQYF. V is TRBV11-2 and J is TRBJ2-7; D is possibly TRBD2 (6 bases). Trimming left V 4 bases short and J 4 bases short, with 14 bases between. Germline V lookup: CDR1 SGHAT, CDR2 FQNNGV. The CDR3 contains 14 residues.

This clone has only one observation. This sequence joins TRBV27 and TRBJ1-1, with D possibly TRBD1 on 6 matching bases. The CDR3 is made up of 15 amino acids. Germline V gives CDR1 MNHEY, CDR2 SMNVEV (reference sequence). Trimming shortened V by 6 bases and J by 5 bases, and 19 bases separated the two germline ends. The DNA for the CDR3 is TGTGCCAGCAGACCTGCTACAGGGAGTCGAACTGAAGCTTTCTTT. This sequence encodes CASRPATGSRTEAFF.

The chain carries TRBV5-1 and TRBJ2-7; D remains ambiguous. This CDR3 has 16 amino acids. Germline CDR1 SGHRS, CDR2 YFSETQ. The V end lost 1 base, the J end lost 5 bases, and 19 bases lay between the germline ends. The DNA of the CDR3 is TGCGCCAGCAGCTTGCAACAACCCGATATACAAGACGAGCAGTACTTC. This encodes CASSLQQPDIQDEQYF.

The chain joins TRBV29-1 to TRBJ1-2; D call uncertain. With 6 bases removed from V and 2 bases from J, the gap between germline ends came to 13 bases. This CDR3 is 13 amino acids long. Per germline, CDR1 SQVTM and CDR2 ANQGSEA. The CDR3 nucleotides read TGCAGCGTCAGGTCCCCGACGAACTATGGCTACACCTTC. Its protein product is CSVRSPTNYGYTF.

The rearrangement joins TRBV18 to TRBJ2-5; 12 bases are a match to TRBD1. The J segment lost 11 bases and the V segment lost 2 bases, leaving 3 bases of the junction unmatched. Germline V gene sequence: CDR1 KGHSH, CDR2 LQKENI. CDR3 size: 13 residues. CDR3: CASSPRDRGLQYF. CDR3 nucleotide sequence: TGTGCCAGCTCACCAAGGGACAGGGGGCTACAGTACTTC.

The chain employs TRBV7-9 and TRBJ2-5, with 9 nucleotides matching TRBD2. V shed 5 bases, J shed 5 bases, and the junction held 9 bases outside the gene matches. CDR1 SEHNR and CDR2 FQNEAQ come from the germline V gene (reference sequence). CDR3 size: 15 residues. CDR3 nucleotides: TGTGCCAGCAGCAAGACTAGCGGCCGTATCGAGACCCAGTACTTC. It yields the protein CASSKTSGRIETQYF.

This clone showed up just once. The chain combines TRBV6-1 with TRBJ2-5; D is perhaps TRBD2 (5 bases). Germline V gives CDR1 MNHNS, CDR2 SASEGT. V lost 9 bases, J lost 0 bases, and 8 bases lay in between. CDR3 size: 12 residues. This CDR3 is CASGLYQETQYF. The CDR3 DNA is TGTGCCAGTGGACTTTACCAAGAGACCCAGTACTTC.

With respect to this clone: The same CDR3 can be traced to other DNA sequences in this sample. The chain has TRBV5-4 and TRBJ2-3; D not certain. Trimming removed 0 bases at V and 2 bases at J, with 10 bases between. The CDR3 is made up of 15 amino acids. Germline CDR1 SGHNT, CDR2 YYREEE (reference sequence). CDR3 amino acids: CASSLVAPPTDTQYF. CDR3 DNA sequence: TGTGCCAGCAGCTTGGTGGCCCCTCCCACAGATACGCAGTATTTT.

The chain couples TRBV5-1 to TRBJ1-1; D may be TRBD1 (6 bases). This CDR3 contains 16 residues. Germline-derived CDR1 and CDR2 are SGHRS and YFSETQ. Trimming stripped 0 bases from V and 3 bases from J, with 15 bases between. In DNA, the CDR3 is TGCGCCAGCAGCTTGGTTGGGGGCGTTTTGGACACTGAAGCTTTCTTT. The encoded protein is CASSLVGGVLDTEAFF.

The chain recombines TRBV5-1 with TRBJ1-4; weak D call: TRBD1 (6 bases). V gave up 4 bases and J gave up 2 bases, with 18 bases separating them. CDR3 length: 17 amino acids. In germline, CDR1 is SGHRS, CDR2 YFSETQ. CDR3 bases: TGCGCCAGCAGCCAGCGGAACTCCCAGGGGACTAATGAAAAACTGTTTTTT. This encodes CASSQRNSQGTNEKLFF.

In this sample, this clone turned up once. This chain uses TRBV6-6 with TRBJ2-1; a weak D match, TRBD2 (5 bases). V lost 6 bases and J lost 7, with 10 bases in between. The CDR3 has 12 amino acids. The germline gives CDR1 MNHNY, CDR2 SVGAGI (reference sequence). The CDR3 protein is CASSSGINEQFF. In DNA, the CDR3 is TGTGCCAGCAGCTCCGGGATAAATGAGCAGTTCTTC.

V usage is TRBV6-5 and J usage is TRBJ1-2; 8 bases map to TRBD1. V gave up 4 bases and J gave up 5 bases; unmatched junction bases: 3. CDR1 is MNHEY, CDR2 SVGAGI, per germline. The CDR3 contains 13 residues. The CDR3 protein is CASSLTGAYGYTF. The CDR3 DNA is TGTGCCAGCAGTTTGACAGGGGCGTATGGCTACACCTTC.

The J gene is TRBJ1-1, the V gene TRBV9, with D possibly being TRBD1 (6 bases). The CDR3 contains 15 residues. Between the trimmed V and J ends, which lost 0 bases and 3 bases, there was a span of 12 bases. Germline V gene sequence: CDR1 SGDLS, CDR2 YYNGEE. The CDR3 sequence: CASSVETGLDTEAFF. DNA for the CDR3: TGTGCCAGCAGCGTAGAGACAGGTCTAGACACTGAAGCTTTCTTT. The full variable domain, rest sourced from reference TRBV9 and TRBJ1-1, is DSGVTQTPKHLITATGQRVTLRCSPRSGDLSVYWYQQSLDQGLQFLIQYYNGEERAKGNILERFSAQQFPDLHSELNLSSLELGDSALYFCASSVETGLDTEAFFGQGTRLTVV.

V usage is TRBV5-5 and J usage is TRBJ1-4, with D perhaps TRBD1 (5 bases). From germline, CDR1 is SGHKS and CDR2 YYEKEE (reference sequence). V was shortened by 0 bases and J by 5 bases, with 14 bases between the two germline ends. This CDR3 is 16 amino acids long. CDR3 residues: CASSLAAGTLNEKLFF. The CDR3 nucleotides are TGTGCCAGCAGCTTGGCAGCCGGGACTCTGAATGAAAAACTGTTTTTT.